A selection of T cell receptor beta chains follows, all from one sample in a study of T cell clones after liver transplantation. Sequencing was performed with immunoSEQ multiplex PCR; in TCRdb, only in-frame clones are kept and a portion is missing. The data show under 150,000 clones, with about nine tenths seen just once and 0.8% to 0.9% held by the top ten. Sequences were derived from CD4+ T cells from blood, sampled 12 months after liver transplant. The receptors stem from a human patient who received a liver transplant. Some of these T cells may belong to the graft donor. CDR3s include the opening cysteine and the closing phenylalanine or tryptophan. The D gene is left open where the match is weak. The size entry is marked missing in some rows and otherwise reads once, few, many or a size class.

TRBV5-1	TRBJ2-5	NA	TRBD2	CASSFRTSGETQYF	TGCGCCAGCAGCTTTCGGACTAGCGGAGAGACCCAGTACTTC
TRBV6-1	TRBJ1-2	NA	TRBD1	CASSERTGAAGYTF	TGTGCCAGCAGTGAACGAACAGGGGCGGCTGGCTACACCTTC
TRBV11-2	TRBJ2-5	NA	NA	CASSLVNRQETQYF	TGTGCCAGCAGCTTAGTGAATCGCCAAGAGACCCAGTACTTC
TRBV7-9	TRBJ1-2	NA	TRBD1	CASSPAAGQAYGYTF	TGTGCCAGCAGCCCCGCTGCGGGACAGGCTTATGGCTACACCTTC
TRBV5-1	TRBJ2-3	NA	NA	CATSLRASTDTQYF	TGCGCCACCTCCCTACGTGCTAGCACAGATACGCAGTATTTT
TRBV29-1	TRBJ1-2	NA	TRBD1	CSVDWTGGSPRGGYTF	TGCAGCGTGGACTGGACAGGGGGCTCCCCAAGGGGTGGCTACACCTTC
TRBV9	TRBJ2-7	NA	TRBD2	CASSVSPGGPREQYF	TGTGCCAGCAGCGTTTCTCCGGGAGGGCCTAGGGAGCAGTACTTC
TRBV19	TRBJ2-7	NA	NA	CASSLSGYEQYF	TGTGCCAGTAGCCTTTCAGGCTACGAGCAGTACTTC
TRBV5-4	TRBJ2-7	NA	TRBD1	CASSLRQGAYEQYF	TGTGCCAGCAGCCTACGACAGGGTGCCTACGAGCAGTACTTC
TRBV25-1	TRBJ1-1	once	TRBD1	CASSEVDRANTEAFF	TGTGCCAGCAGTGAAGTTGACAGGGCGAACACTGAAGCTTTCTTT
TRBV25-1	TRBJ2-5	NA	NA	CASSEWGRGPQYF	TGTGCCAGCAGTGAATGGGGTCGTGGGCCCCAGTACTTC
TRBV9	TRBJ2-1	NA	TRBD1	CASSVEGGGLNEQFF	TGTGCCAGCAGCGTAGAAGGGGGCGGTCTCAATGAGCAGTTCTTC
TRBV19	TRBJ1-5	NA	NA	CASSIRLAANQPQHF	TGTGCCAGTAGTATCCGTCTGGCAGCAAATCAGCCCCAGCATTTT
TRBV11-2	TRBJ2-1	NA	NA	CASSLDLWEPDNEQFF	TGTGCCAGCAGCTTAGATCTGTGGGAGCCCGACAATGAGCAGTTCTTC
TRBV15	TRBJ2-7	NA	NA	CATSRDMVREQYF	TGTGCCACCAGCAGAGATATGGTCCGGGAGCAGTACTTC
TRBV5-1	TRBJ2-1	NA	NA	CASSFALAQNEQFF	TGCGCCAGCAGCTTTGCGTTAGCTCAGAATGAGCAGTTCTTC
TRBV11-3	TRBJ2-3	NA	TRBD1	CASSATGLYTDTQYF	TGTGCCAGCAGCGCGACAGGGCTGTACACAGATACGCAGTATTTT
TRBV6-1	TRBJ2-3	once	NA	CASSVTDTQYF	TGTGCCAGCAGTGTTACAGATACGCAGTATTTT
TRBV4-3	TRBJ1-4	NA	NA	CASSQVGGGEKLFF	TGCGCCAGCAGCCAAGTTGGGGGTGGGGAAAAACTGTTTTTT
TRBV11-3	TRBJ2-3	NA	TRBD1	CASSWGTGSGDTQYF	TGTGCCAGCAGCTGGGGGACAGGGTCGGGAGATACGCAGTATTTT
TRBV28	TRBJ2-1	NA	TRBD2	CASSLRTRELYESSYNEQFF	TGTGCCAGCAGTTTAAGGACTAGGGAGCTGTATGAGAGCTCCTACAATGAGCAGTTCTTC
TRBV4-1	TRBJ2-3	once	NA	CASSPGPAPDTQYF	TGCGCCAGCAGCCCAGGACCCGCCCCAGATACGCAGTATTTT
TRBV25-1	TRBJ1-5	NA	NA	CASSEWDQPQHF	TGTGCCAGCAGTGAATGGGATCAGCCCCAGCATTTT
TRBV19	TRBJ1-5	NA	NA	CASSIESQPQHF	TGTGCCAGTAGTATTGAGTCTCAGCCCCAGCATTTT
TRBV6-1	TRBJ2-7	NA	TRBD1	CASSEATGTGYEQYF	TGTGCCAGCAGTGAAGCAACCGGGACAGGGTACGAGCAGTACTTC
TRBV9	TRBJ2-1	once	NA	CASSQAGMSSYNEQFF	TGTGCCAGCAGCCAAGCGGGCATGAGCTCCTACAATGAGCAGTTCTTC